This T cell receptor beta chain was documented in a study of cytomegalovirus exposure and HLA in healthy donors. J lost 0 bases, V lost 3 bases, and 7 bases had no gene match. Germline-derived CDR1 and CDR2 are SGHRS and YFSETQ. There are 18 residues in the CDR3. Clones were read by immunoSEQ multiplex PCR, and TCRdb kept only the in-frame ones, dropping some. The table has under 200,000 clones, 89% seen once. Sequenced input: PBMCs. This chain links TRBV5-1 with TRBJ2-7; 15 nucleotides line up with TRBD2. The clonotype comes from a man aged 18 to 29 in good health and CMV-seropositive. DNA for the CDR3: TGCGCCAGCAGCTCGGGACTAGCGGGAGGCCCCAGCTCCTACGAGCAGTACTTC. Its translation is CASSSGLAGGPSSYEQYF.